The source of this T cell receptor beta chain is a study of patients and donors after allogeneic stem cell transplantation (dated by TCRdb to about 2020). Preparation of the library involved RT-PCR. The sequencer listed for this sample is NextSeq 550. TCRdb redid the processing of the public reads, applying fastp at Q25 and MiXCR, and retained in-frame beta chains. Rows with a matching CDR3 protein are joined into one entry that keeps the most common DNA and genes. This sample is represented by approximately 200,000 distinct CDR3 sequences; around two fifths of them were singletons. 25% to 35% of the sample lies in the top ten. At least ten counts were recorded for this clonotype. Its antigen has not been determined. Base quality data are lacking; no much larger clone is found one base away. The junction shows trimming of 0 bases on V and 6 bases on J, plus 9 bases between the germline ends. CDR1 SGHRS and CDR2 YFSETQ are derived from the germline V gene. The CDR3 has 13 amino acids, counting the end cysteine and phenylalanine. Here the CDR3 DNA is all that survives: 39 bases in frame from base 1.

The clonotype comes from a human donor who was either an allogeneic HSCT recipient or a stem cell or donor lymphocyte infusion donor (not recorded which). It is not recorded whose cells these are; they may come from a transplant donor. The sequenced material came from blood, either unsorted or a sorted T cell fraction (not recorded which). The V gene is TRBV5-1 and the J gene is TRBJ1-1; a weak D assignment points to TRBD1 (5 bases agree). The nucleotides read TGCGCCAGCAGCTTGGGGGGGGTCCCTGAAGCTTTCTTT. It encodes CASSLGGVPEAFF.